The 24 T cell receptor beta chains presented below share a single source sample, sequenced in a study of T-cell reconstitution after alpha-beta-depleted transplantation in children (dated by TCRdb to about 2016). Library method: PCR. The instrument was an Illumina HiSeq 2500. Molecular barcoding was employed in the preparation of TCR libraries, with unique molecular identifiers being used to normalize TCRbeta repertoire quantification. TCRdb reworked the public reads: Q25 trimming with fastp, MiXCR clone assembly, productive beta chains retained. Merged by CDR3 protein, the rows form single entries marked with the most common genes and DNA. Present in this sample are about 600,000 distinct CDR3 sequences, 10% to 15% of which were seen just once. The top ten clonotypes cover 2.2% of the sample. Per the publication, the treatment or condition label means: allogeneic hematopoietic cell transplantation with graft depleted of TCRalphabeta T cells and CD19 B cells.

Sequenced here: PBMCs, mostly from graft donor cells, sampled 360 days after TCRalphabeta/CD19-depleted stem cell transplant. The source is a male patient aged 10 to 17 who had a stem cell transplant for acute myeloid leukemia, so the T cells may come from the graft donor.

This clonotype was seen repeatedly, ten times or more. The chain employs TRBV7-6 and TRBJ2-1; 13 positions match TRBD2. This CDR3 contains 18 residues. V lost 5 bases to trimming and J lost 4 bases; unmatched junction nucleotides: 11. Germline V gives CDR1 SGHVS, CDR2 FNYEAQ. The CDR3 sequence is CASSPRTSGRERYNEQFF. The CDR3 nucleotides are TGTGCCAGCAGCCCTCGGACTAGCGGGAGAGAACGATACAATGAGCAGTTCTTC.

The chain employs TRBV12-3 or TRBV12-4 and TRBJ2-7; 9 bases match TRBD2. The CDR3 runs to 15 residues. V was pared by 1 base and J by 3 bases, with 4 bases of the junction left unmatched. The CDR3 region is CASSLGAGGFYEQYF. The CDR3 DNA sequence: TGTGCCAGCAGTTTAGGAGCGGGAGGTTTCTACGAGCAGTACTTC.

V and J are TRBV7-3 and TRBJ1-1; tentative D call: TRBD1 (6 bases). The CDR3 has 14 residues. Germline V gives CDR1 SGHTA, CDR2 FQGTGA. Trimming removed 4 bases at V and 5 bases at J, with 14 bases between. CDR3 sequence reads: CASSSTGRGTEAFF. The CDR3 nucleotides read TGTGCCAGCAGCTCTACAGGGCGGGGGACTGAAGCTTTCTTT.

The chain carries TRBV6-5 and TRBJ2-3; no firm D call. CDR3 size: 12 residues. Trimming stripped 6 bases from V and 2 bases from J, with 6 bases between. Looked up from germline, CDR1 is MNHEY and CDR2 is SVGAGI. The CDR3 here is CASRDYTDTQYF. The CDR3 DNA reads as TGTGCCAGCAGGGATTACACAGATACGCAGTATTTT.

The chain recombines TRBV19 with TRBJ2-6, with D possibly TRBD2 on 6 matching bases. Germline values: CDR1 LNHDA, CDR2 SQIVND (reference sequence). The CDR3 runs to 15 residues. V was clipped by 5 bases and J by 0 bases, with 8 bases between them. CDR3 in amino acids: CASSLTSSGANVLTF. DNA of the CDR3: TGTGCCAGTAGTTTGACTAGCTCTGGGGCCAACGTCCTGACTTTC.

This chain joins TRBV11-2 and TRBJ2-5; D gene uncertain. V was clipped by 0 bases and J by 12 bases, with 8 bases between them. Germline CDR1 reads SGHAT; CDR2 reads FQNNGV. CDR3 length: 11 amino acids. As DNA, the CDR3 is TGTGCCAGCAGCTTAGATTTAAGGGAGTACTTC. Residues: CASSLDLREYF.

This clonotype has more than one count but fewer than ten. This chain uses TRBV10-3 with TRBJ2-7; 11 bases align to TRBD2. Trimming removed 2 bases from V and 2 bases from J; junction bases left unmatched: 5. CDR3 size: 16 residues. Germline V gene data show CDR1 as ENHRY and CDR2 as SYGVKD. DNA of the CDR3: TGTGCCATCAGTGAGGGGACTAGCGGTACCCCCTACGAGCAGTACTTC. The encoded protein is CAISEGTSGTPYEQYF.

This clonotype was detected only a few times. The chain uses TRBV28 and TRBJ2-7, with 7 nucleotides matching TRBD1. The CDR3 sequence is 13 residues long. The J segment lost 12 bases and the V segment lost 8 bases, leaving 16 bases of the junction unmatched. Germline V gives CDR1 MDHEN, CDR2 SYDVKM. CDR3 region: CASRPGQSSSWYF. The CDR3 DNA follows: TGTGCCAGCCGACCGGGACAGTCATCAAGCTGGTACTTC.

This clonotype appeared many times. The chain uses TRBV29-1 and TRBJ2-1; TRBD2 matches 7 bases. The CDR3 covers 12 residues. The ends lost 4 bases at V and 8 bases at J; junction bases unmatched: 5. Per germline, CDR1 SQVTM and CDR2 ANQGSEA. CDR3 in DNA: TGCAGCGTTGCCCGGGAGGAGTATGAGCAGTTCTTC. Protein: CSVAREEYEQFF.

This chain joins TRBV4-3 and TRBJ2-7; TRBD1 matches 8 bases. The CDR3 covers 15 residues. Germline V gene data show CDR1 as LGHNA and CDR2 as YSLEER. Unmatched junction bases numbered 6, after V lost 0 bases and J lost 5 bases. This chain's CDR3 is CASSQDGGQANEQYF. Here the CDR3 DNA reads TGCGCCAGCAGCCAAGATGGGGGACAGGCGAACGAGCAGTACTTC.

In its sample, this clonotype was seen many times. The V and J genes are TRBV6-5 and TRBJ2-7, with TRBD1 matching 10 bases. The germline gives CDR1 MNHEY, CDR2 SVGAGI. The trim removed 7 bases at V and 4 bases at J, leaving 7 bases unmatched. This CDR3 is 14 amino acids long. The CDR3 DNA sequence: TGTGCCAGCAACCGACAGGGGGCTTGGTACGAGCAGTACTTC. This codes for CASNRQGAWYEQYF.

There are a few counts of this clonotype. V and J are TRBV12-3 or TRBV12-4 and TRBJ2-1; TRBD2 agrees at 7 bases. The CDR3 length is 15 residues. V trimming: 5 bases; J trimming: 10 bases; junction bases outside the gene matches: 14. Written as DNA, the CDR3 is TGTGCCAGCAGTCCCGGGGGGACTCTATTCGCGGAGCAGTTCTTC. It yields the protein CASSPGGTLFAEQFF.

The V call is TRBV5-6, the J call TRBJ2-7; D gene unclear. This CDR3 is 12 amino acids long. Trimming took off 0 bases at V and 6 bases at J, with 7 bases between the two ends. Germline V gives CDR1 SGHDT, CDR2 YYEEEE. The CDR3 sequence: CASSLEKLEQYF. The CDR3 bases are TGTGCCAGCAGCTTGGAGAAGCTCGAGCAGTACTTC.

This clonotype has only a few counts. The V gene is TRBV12-3 or TRBV12-4, the J gene TRBJ2-1; D ambiguous. There are 13 residues in the CDR3. V shed 1 base and J shed 8 bases, with 9 bases lying between them. CDR3 in amino acids: CASSLVGSDEQFF. The CDR3 nucleotides read TGTGCCAGCAGTTTAGTAGGAAGCGATGAGCAGTTCTTC.

This clonotype appeared a few times. V gene TRBV6-2 or TRBV6-3 combines with J gene TRBJ1-1; D is unclear. V shed 1 base and J shed 8 bases, with 11 bases lying between them. Per the germline V gene, CDR1 is MNHEY and CDR2 is SVGEGT. The length of the CDR3 is 13 residues. The CDR3 protein is CASSYYGTGEAFF. DNA for the CDR3: TGTGCCAGCAGTTACTATGGCACCGGGGAAGCTTTCTTT.

This clonotype was seen ten or more times. The rearrangement links TRBV2 to TRBJ2-4, with 8 nucleotides matching TRBD1. Germline V lookup: CDR1 SNHLY, CDR2 FYNNEI. This CDR3 has 15 residues. The trim removed 1 base at V and 6 bases at J, leaving 5 bases unmatched. Written as DNA, the CDR3 is TGTGCCAGCAGTGAAGAAGGGACAGGAAGAAACATTCAGTACTTC. Translated, it gives CASSEEGTGRNIQYF.

This clonotype has ten or more counts. This CDR3 is CASENIPSYNEQFF. For the CDR3, the DNA is TGTGCCAGCGAGAACATCCCGTCCTACAATGAGCAGTTCTTC. The chain employs TRBV12-3 or TRBV12-4 and TRBJ2-1, with no clear D. Deletions cut 8 bases from V and 1 base from J, with 12 bases between. There are 14 residues in the CDR3.

The rearrangement uses TRBV28 and TRBJ2-7; D might be TRBD1 or TRBD2, each matching 5 bases. The V end was cut by 3 bases, the J end by 2 bases, with 11 bases between. The CDR3 sequence is 14 residues long. CDR1 MDHEN and CDR2 SYDVKM come from the germline V gene. The CDR3 sequence is CASSFVTGPYEQYF. The CDR3 coding sequence is TGTGCCAGCAGTTTCGTGACGGGACCCTACGAGCAGTACTTC. The variable domain in full, completed from reference TRBV28 and TRBJ2-7, reads DVKVTQSSRYLVKRTGEKVFLECVQDMDHENMFWYRQDPGLGLRLIYFSYDVKMKEKGDIPEGYSVSREKKERFSLILESASTNQTSMYLCASSFVTGPYEQYFGPGTRLTVT.

This clonotype was recorded many times. This chain connects TRBV7-9 to TRBJ2-7; 9 nucleotides line up with TRBD1. The V and J ends lost 2 bases and 4 bases, in that order; junction bases with no gene match: 6. The CDR3 runs 15 residues. Germline V gives CDR1 SEHNR, CDR2 FQNEAQ (reference sequence). This CDR3 reads CASSLPGQGDYEQYF. CDR3 sequence (DNA): TGTGCCAGCAGCTTACCGGGACAGGGAGATTACGAGCAGTACTTC. The full variable domain, completed using reference TRBV7-9 and TRBJ2-7, is DTGVSQNPRHKITKRGQNVTFRCDPISEHNRLYWYRQTLGQGPEFLTYFQNEAQLEKSRLLSDRFSAERPKGSFSTLEIQRTEQGDSAMYLCASSLPGQGDYEQYFGPGTRLTVT.

This clonotype was seen at least ten times. V and J are TRBV29-1 and TRBJ2-2; no clear D. Germline assignment: CDR1 SQVTM and CDR2 ANQGSEA. Trimming cost V 8 bases and J 3 bases, with 16 bases left between them. The CDR3 extends over 14 amino acids. The CDR3 protein is CSTAVGSDTGELFF. The CDR3 DNA reads as TGCAGCACTGCGGTAGGGTCGGACACCGGGGAGCTGTTTTTT.

This clonotype was observed many times. The chain employs TRBV4-2 and TRBJ2-1; 8 positions match TRBD2. Trimming removed 1 base from V and 4 bases from J; junction bases left unmatched: 6. The CDR3 contains 16 residues. The germline V gene encodes CDR1 LGHNA and CDR2 YNFKEQ. The CDR3 sequence is CASSQVASGLYNEQFF. The CDR3 DNA sequence: TGTGCCAGCAGCCAAGTCGCTAGCGGGCTATACAATGAGCAGTTCTTC.

The rearrangement joins TRBV20-1 to TRBJ2-7, with D perhaps matching TRBD2 (5 bases). In germline, CDR1 is DFQATT, CDR2 SNEGSKA (reference sequence). The length of the CDR3 is 11 residues. Trimming took off 7 bases at V and 2 bases at J, with 9 bases between the two ends. The CDR3 bases are TGCAGTGTCGGGAACCCCTACGAGCAGTACTTC. Its translation is CSVGNPYEQYF.

A few counts support this clonotype. V gene TRBV20-1 combines with J gene TRBJ2-1; D perhaps matches TRBD1 (6 bases). The CDR3 covers 11 residues. V shed 8 bases and J shed 7 bases, with 12 bases lying between them. CDR1 DFQATT and CDR2 SNEGSKA come from the germline V gene (reference sequence). As DNA, the CDR3 is TGCAGTCCGGGACAACCGAATGAGCAGTTCTTC. Protein product: CSPGQPNEQFF.

In regard to this clonotype: One end of the junction is discordant with germline, which a read error may explain. The chain recombines TRBV7-7 with TRBJ2-1; a weak D match, TRBD2 (6 bases). The CDR3 runs to 15 residues. The V gene's germline CDR1 is SSHAT and CDR2 FNYEAQ (reference sequence). CDR3 DNA sequence: TGTGCTAGCAGCTCCTCGGGAGTGGGCTACAATGAGCAGTTCTTC. It translates to CASSSSGVGYNEQFF.